This T cell receptor beta chain was profiled in a study of blood T cell repertoires in COVID-19. Per the authors' pipeline: Estimated nucleated cell counts came from reference gene primer amplification. Assay: immunoSEQ multiplex PCR; the TCRdb copy retains only in-frame clones and omits some. Clonal size and the V and J genes are those of that table, whereas D and trimming came from the DNA. The sample holds about 170,000 clones, about four fifths seen once. V dropped 6 bases and J dropped 0; count of bases not matched to a gene: 10. The CDR3 extends over 17 amino acids. Per the germline V gene, CDR1 is ENHRY and CDR2 is SYGVKD.

The sequenced material came from peripheral blood. V usage is TRBV10-3 and J usage is TRBJ1-3; 8 nucleotides match TRBD1. The TCR was taken from a woman aged 70-85 years who had recovered from COVID-19. Here the CDR3 DNA reads TGTGCCATCAGGACGAGGGACAGGCTAATCTCTGGAAACACCATATATTTT. It specifies CAIRTRDRLISGNTIYF.